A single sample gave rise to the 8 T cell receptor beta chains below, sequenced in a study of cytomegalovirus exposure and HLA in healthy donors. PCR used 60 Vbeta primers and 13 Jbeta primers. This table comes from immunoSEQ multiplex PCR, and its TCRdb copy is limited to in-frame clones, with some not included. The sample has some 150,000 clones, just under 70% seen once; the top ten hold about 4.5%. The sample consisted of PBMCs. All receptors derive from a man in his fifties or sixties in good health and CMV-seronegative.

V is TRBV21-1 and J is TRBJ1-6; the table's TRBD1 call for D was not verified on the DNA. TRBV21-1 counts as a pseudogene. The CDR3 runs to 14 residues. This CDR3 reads CASSKEGIRSPLHF. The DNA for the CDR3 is TGTGCCAGCAGCAAAGAGGGGATAAGGTCACCCCTCCACTTT.

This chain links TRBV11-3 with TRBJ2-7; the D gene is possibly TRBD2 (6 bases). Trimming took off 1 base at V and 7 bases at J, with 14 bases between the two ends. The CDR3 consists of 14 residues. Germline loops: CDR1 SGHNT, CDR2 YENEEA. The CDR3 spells CASSLVRGSGEQYF. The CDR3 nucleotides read TGTGCCAGCAGCTTAGTTAGAGGGAGCGGGGAGCAGTACTTC.

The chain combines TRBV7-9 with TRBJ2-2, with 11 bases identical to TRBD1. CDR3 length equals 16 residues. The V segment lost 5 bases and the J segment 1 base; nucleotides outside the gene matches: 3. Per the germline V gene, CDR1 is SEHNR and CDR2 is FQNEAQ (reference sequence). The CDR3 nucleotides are TGTGCCAGCAGCCGGACAGGGGGCAAGAACACCGGGGAGCTGTTTTTT. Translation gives CASSRTGGKNTGELFF. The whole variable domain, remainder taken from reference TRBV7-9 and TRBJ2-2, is DTGVSQNPRHKITKRGQNVTFRCDPISEHNRLYWYRQTLGQGPEFLTYFQNEAQLEKSRLLSDRFSAERPKGSFSTLEIQRTEQGDSAMYLCASSRTGGKNTGELFFGEGSRLTVL.

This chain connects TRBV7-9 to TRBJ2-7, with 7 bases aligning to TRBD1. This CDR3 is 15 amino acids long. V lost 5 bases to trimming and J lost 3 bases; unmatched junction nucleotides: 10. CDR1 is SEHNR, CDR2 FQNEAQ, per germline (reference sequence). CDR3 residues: CASSETGSRVYEQYF. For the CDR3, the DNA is TGTGCCAGCAGCGAGACAGGGTCCCGGGTCTACGAGCAGTACTTC.

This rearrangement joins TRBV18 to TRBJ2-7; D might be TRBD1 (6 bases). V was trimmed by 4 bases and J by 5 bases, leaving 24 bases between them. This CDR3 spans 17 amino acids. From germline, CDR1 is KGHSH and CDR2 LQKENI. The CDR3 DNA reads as TGTGCCAGCTCACAAACTTTTGCACAGGGACCTTCCAACGAGCAGTACTTC. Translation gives CASSQTFAQGPSNEQYF.

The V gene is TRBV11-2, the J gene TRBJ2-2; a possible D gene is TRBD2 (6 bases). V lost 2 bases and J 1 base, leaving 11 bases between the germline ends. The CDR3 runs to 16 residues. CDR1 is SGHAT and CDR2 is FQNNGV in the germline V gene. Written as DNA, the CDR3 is TGTGCCAGCAGCTTATTTGGGAGGTTGAACACCGGGGAGCTGTTTTTT. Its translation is CASSLFGRLNTGELFF. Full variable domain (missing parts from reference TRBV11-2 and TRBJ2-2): EAGVAQSPRYKIIEKRQSVAFWCNPISGHATLYWYQQILGQGPKLLIQFQNNGVVDDSQLPKDRFSAERLKGVDSTLKIQPAKLEDSAVYLCASSLFGRLNTGELFFGEGSRLTVL.

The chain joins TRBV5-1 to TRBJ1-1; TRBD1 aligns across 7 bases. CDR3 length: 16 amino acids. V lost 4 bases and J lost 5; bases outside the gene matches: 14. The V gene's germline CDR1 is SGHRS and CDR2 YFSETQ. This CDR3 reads CASSLEGTGADTEAFF. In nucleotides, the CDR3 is TGCGCCAGCAGCCTGGAAGGCACAGGGGCGGATACTGAAGCTTTCTTT. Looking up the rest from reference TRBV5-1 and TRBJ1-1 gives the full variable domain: KAGVTQTPRYLIKTRGQQVTLSCSPISGHRSVSWYQQTPGQGLQFLFEYFSETQRNKGNFPGRFSGRQFSNSRSEMNVSTLELGDSALYLCASSLEGTGADTEAFFGQGTRLTVV.

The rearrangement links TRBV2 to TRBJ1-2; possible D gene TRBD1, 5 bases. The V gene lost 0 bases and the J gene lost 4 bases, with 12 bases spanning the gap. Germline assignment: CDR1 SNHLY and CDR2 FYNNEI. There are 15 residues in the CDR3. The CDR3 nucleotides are TGTGCCAGCAGTGAAGCGCTCCAGGGTAGCTATGGCTACACCTTC. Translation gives CASSEALQGSYGYTF.